Listed here is a single T cell receptor beta chain. Its specificity is not known. This entry comes from a study of T cell responses to AZD1222 COVID-19 vaccine. The study's findings and limits: Rises in breadth and depth of Spike-specific TCRs came after two AZD1222 doses. Nearly half of spike-specific TCRs reportedly go after variant regions that carry no mutations.

Germline CDR1 is MDHEN and CDR2 is SYDVKM. The V gene lost 5 bases and the J gene lost 2 bases, with 10 bases spanning the gap. The CDR3 totals 14 residues. Method: immunoSEQ multiplex PCR; TCRdb's copy keeps in-frame clones and lacks some. The sample consists of some 100,000 clones, roughly 90% of them appearing once. This clonotype originated in an adult in good health. The material was peripheral blood, obtained on day 0 of MenACWY control vaccination. This chain links TRBV28 with TRBJ1-5, with a tentative D call TRBD1 (5 bases). CDR3 coding DNA: TGTGCCAGCAGTGATCAGGGCGGCAATCAGCCCCAGCATTTT. Its protein is CASSDQGGNQPQHF. Based on the CDR3 plus reference TRBV28 and TRBJ1-5, the full variable domain is DVKVTQSSRYLVKRTGEKVFLECVQDMDHENMFWYRQDPGLGLRLIYFSYDVKMKEKGDIPEGYSVSREKKERFSLILESASTNQTSMYLCASSDQGGNQPQHFGDGTRLSIL.